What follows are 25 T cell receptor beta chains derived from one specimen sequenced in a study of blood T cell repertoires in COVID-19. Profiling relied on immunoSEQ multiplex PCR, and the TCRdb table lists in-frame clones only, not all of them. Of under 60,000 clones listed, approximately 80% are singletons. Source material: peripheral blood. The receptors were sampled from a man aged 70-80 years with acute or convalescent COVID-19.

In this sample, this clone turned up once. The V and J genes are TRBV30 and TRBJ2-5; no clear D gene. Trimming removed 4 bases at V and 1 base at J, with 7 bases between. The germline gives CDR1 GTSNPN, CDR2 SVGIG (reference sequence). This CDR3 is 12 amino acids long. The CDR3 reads CAWNLLQETQYF. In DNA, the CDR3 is TGTGCCTGGAACCTACTCCAAGAGACCCAGTACTTC.

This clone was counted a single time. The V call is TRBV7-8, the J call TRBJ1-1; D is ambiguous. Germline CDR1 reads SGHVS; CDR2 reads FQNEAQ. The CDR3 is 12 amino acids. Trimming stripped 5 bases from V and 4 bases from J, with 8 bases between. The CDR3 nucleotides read TGTGCCAGCAGCCAGGCGGGCACTGAAGCTTTCTTT. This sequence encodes CASSQAGTEAFF.

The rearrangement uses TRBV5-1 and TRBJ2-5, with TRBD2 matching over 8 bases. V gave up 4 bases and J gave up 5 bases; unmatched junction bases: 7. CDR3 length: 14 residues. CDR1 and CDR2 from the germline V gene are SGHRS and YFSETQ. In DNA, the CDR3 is TGCGCCAGCAGCGGCACTAGCGGAGGGGAGACCCAGTACTTC. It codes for CASSGTSGGETQYF.

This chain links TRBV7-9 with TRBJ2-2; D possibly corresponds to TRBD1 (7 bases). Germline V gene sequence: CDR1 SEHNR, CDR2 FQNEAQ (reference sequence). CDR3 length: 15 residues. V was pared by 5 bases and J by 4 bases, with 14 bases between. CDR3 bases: TGTGCCAGCAGCCGGAGGGACAGTGGCACCGGGGAGCTGTTTTTT. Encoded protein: CASSRRDSGTGELFF.

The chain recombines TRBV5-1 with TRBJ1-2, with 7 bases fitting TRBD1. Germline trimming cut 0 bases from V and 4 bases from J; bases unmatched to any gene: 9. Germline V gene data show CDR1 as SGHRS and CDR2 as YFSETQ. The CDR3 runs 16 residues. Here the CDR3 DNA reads TGCGCCAGCAGCTTGGATCTCGACAGGGCCAGCTATGGCTACACCTTC. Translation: CASSLDLDRASYGYTF. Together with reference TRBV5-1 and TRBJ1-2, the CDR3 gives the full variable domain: KAGVTQTPRYLIKTRGQQVTLSCSPISGHRSVSWYQQTPGQGLQFLFEYFSETQRNKGNFPGRFSGRQFSNSRSEMNVSTLELGDSALYLCASSLDLDRASYGYTFGSGTRLTVV.

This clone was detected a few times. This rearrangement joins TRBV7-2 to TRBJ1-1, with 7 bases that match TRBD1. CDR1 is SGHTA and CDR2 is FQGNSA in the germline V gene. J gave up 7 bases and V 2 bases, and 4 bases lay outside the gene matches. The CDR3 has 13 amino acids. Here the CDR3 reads CASSLQGGREAFF. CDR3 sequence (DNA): TGTGCCAGCAGCTTACAGGGGGGCCGTGAAGCTTTCTTT. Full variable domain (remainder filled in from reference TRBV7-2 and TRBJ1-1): GAGVSQSPSNKVTEKGKDVELRCDPISGHTALYWYRQSLGQGLEFLIYFQGNSAPDKSGLPSDRFSAERTGGSVSTLTIQRTQQEDSAVYLCASSLQGGREAFFGQGTRLTVV.

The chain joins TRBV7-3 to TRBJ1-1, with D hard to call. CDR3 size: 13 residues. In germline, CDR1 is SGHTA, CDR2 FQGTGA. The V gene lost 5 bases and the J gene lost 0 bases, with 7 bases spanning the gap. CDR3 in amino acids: CASSARVNTEAFF. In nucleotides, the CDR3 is TGTGCCAGCAGCGCACGGGTGAACACTGAAGCTTTCTTT.

Here the CDR3 DNA reads TGTGCCTGGAGTGGTGGTGTGCGACAGCCCCAGCATTTT. This codes for CAWSGGVRQPQHF. This rearrangement joins TRBV30 to TRBJ1-5; D is unclear. This CDR3 has 13 amino acids. Trimming shortened V by 1 base and J by 7 bases, and 11 bases separated the two germline ends. The germline CDR1 and CDR2 sequences are GTSNPN and SVGIG (reference sequence).

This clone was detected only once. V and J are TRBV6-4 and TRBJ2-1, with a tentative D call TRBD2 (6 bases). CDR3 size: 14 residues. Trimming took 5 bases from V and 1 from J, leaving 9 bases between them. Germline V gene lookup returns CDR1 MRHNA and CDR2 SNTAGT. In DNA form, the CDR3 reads TGTGCCAGCAGTCGGGGAGGTTCCTACAATGAGCAGTTCTTC. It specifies CASSRGGSYNEQFF.

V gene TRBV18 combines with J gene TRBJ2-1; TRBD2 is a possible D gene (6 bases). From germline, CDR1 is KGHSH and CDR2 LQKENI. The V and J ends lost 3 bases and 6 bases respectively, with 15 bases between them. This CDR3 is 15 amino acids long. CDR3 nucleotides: TGTGCCAGCTCACCCTCTTCGACCGGGGGCAATGAGCAGTTCTTC. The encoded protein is CASSPSSTGGNEQFF.

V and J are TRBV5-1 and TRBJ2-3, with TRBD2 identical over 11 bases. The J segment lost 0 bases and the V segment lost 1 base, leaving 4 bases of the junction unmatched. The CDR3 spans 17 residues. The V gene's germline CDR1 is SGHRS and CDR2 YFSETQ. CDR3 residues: CASSLLAGGPSTDTQYF. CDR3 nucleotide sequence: TGCGCCAGCAGCTTGCTAGCGGGGGGTCCTAGCACAGATACGCAGTATTTT.

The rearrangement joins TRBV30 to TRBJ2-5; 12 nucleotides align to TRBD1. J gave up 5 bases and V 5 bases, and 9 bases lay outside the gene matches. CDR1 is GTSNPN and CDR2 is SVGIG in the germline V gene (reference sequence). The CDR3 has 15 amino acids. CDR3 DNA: TGTGCCTGGGGGTTGGGGACAGGGGGCCGTGAGACCCAGTACTTC. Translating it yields CAWGLGTGGRETQYF.

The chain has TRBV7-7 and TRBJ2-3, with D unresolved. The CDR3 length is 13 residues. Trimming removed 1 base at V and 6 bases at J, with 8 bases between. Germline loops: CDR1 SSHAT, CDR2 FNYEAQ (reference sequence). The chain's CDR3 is CASSLDPADTQYF. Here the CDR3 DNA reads TGTGCCAGCAGCTTAGATCCCGCGGATACGCAGTATTTT.

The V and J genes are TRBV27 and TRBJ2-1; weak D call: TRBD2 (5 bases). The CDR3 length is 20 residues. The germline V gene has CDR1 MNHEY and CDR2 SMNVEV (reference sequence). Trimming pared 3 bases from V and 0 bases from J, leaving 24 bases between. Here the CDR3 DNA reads TGTGCCAGCAGTTTCCCAGCGGCCGCCTCAACACTTTTCTCCTACAATGAGCAGTTCTTC. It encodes CASSFPAAASTLFSYNEQFF.

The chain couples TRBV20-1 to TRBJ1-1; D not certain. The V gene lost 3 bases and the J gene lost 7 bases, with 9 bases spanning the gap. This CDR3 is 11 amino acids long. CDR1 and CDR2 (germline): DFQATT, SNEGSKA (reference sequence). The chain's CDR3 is CSARTIFEAFF. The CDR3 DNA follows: TGCAGTGCTAGGACAATTTTTGAAGCTTTCTTT.

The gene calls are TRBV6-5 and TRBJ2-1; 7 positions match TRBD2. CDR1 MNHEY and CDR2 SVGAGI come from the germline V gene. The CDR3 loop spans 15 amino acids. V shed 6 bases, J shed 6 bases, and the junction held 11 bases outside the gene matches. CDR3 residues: CASSRLATERNEQFF. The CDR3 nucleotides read TGTGCCAGCAGCCGACTAGCCACCGAACGCAATGAGCAGTTCTTC.

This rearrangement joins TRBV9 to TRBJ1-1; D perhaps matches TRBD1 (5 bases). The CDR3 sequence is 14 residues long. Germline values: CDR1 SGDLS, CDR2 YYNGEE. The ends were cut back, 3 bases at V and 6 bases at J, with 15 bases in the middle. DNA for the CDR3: TGTGCCAGCAGCGGTGGGGCTTGGGTCGCTGAAGCTTTCTTT. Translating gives CASSGGAWVAEAFF.

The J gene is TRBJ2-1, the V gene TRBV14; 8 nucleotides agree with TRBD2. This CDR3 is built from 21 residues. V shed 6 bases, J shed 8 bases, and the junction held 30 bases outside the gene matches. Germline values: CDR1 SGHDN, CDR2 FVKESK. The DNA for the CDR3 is TGTGCCAGCAGTCAGAACCGAGTGCGGGGGGAGGTAGCGGGTGCATTGGATGAGCAGTTCTTC. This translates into CASSQNRVRGEVAGALDEQFF.

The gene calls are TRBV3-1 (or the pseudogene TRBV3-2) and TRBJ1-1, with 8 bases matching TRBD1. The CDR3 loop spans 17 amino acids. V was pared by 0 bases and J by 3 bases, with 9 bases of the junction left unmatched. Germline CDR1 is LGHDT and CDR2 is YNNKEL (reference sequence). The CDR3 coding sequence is TGTGCCAGCAGCCAAGAAGGCAAAGGACAGGGCTACACTGAAGCTTTCTTT. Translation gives CASSQEGKGQGYTEAFF.

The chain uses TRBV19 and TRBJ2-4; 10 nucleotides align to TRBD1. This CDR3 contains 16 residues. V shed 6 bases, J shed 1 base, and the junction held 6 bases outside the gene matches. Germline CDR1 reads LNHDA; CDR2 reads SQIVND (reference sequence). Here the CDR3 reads CASRGTGEAAKNIQYF. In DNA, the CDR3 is TGTGCCAGTAGGGGGACAGGGGAGGCGGCCAAAAACATTCAGTACTTC.

The CDR3 sequence is CAIQGTGDSYEQYF. The CDR3, as DNA: TGTGCCATCCAAGGGACAGGCGATTCCTACGAGCAGTACTTC. V and J are TRBV10-3 and TRBJ2-7, with 8 bases identical to TRBD1. Germline CDR1 and CDR2: ENHRY and SYGVKD. CDR3 length: 14 residues. V trimming: 8 bases; J trimming: 1 base; junction bases outside the gene matches: 7.

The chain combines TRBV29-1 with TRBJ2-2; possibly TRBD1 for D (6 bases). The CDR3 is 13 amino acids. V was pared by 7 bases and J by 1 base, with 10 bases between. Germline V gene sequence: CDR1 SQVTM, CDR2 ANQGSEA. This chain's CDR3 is CSAVQGNTGELFF. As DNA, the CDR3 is TGCAGCGCCGTACAGGGGAACACCGGGGAGCTGTTTTTT.

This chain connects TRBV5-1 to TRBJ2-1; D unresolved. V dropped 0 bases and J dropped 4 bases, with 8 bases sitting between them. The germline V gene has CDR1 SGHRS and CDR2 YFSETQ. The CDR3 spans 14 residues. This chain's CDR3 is CASSLVPGYNEQFF. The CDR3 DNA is TGCGCCAGCAGCTTGGTGCCGGGTTACAATGAGCAGTTCTTC.

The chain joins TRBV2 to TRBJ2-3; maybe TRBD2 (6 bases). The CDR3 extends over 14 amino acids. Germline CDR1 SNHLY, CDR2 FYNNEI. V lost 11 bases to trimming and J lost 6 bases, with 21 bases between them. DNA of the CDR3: TGTGCCCGCCGGGGTCCGGGAGCTGGGGATACGCAGTATTTT. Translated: CARRGPGAGDTQYF. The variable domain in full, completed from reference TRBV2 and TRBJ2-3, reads EPEVTQTPSHQVTQMGQEVILRCVPISNHLYFYWYRQILGQKVEFLVSFYNNEISEKSEIFDDQFSVERPDGSNFTLKIRSTKLEDSAMYFCARRGPGAGDTQYFGPGTRLTVL.

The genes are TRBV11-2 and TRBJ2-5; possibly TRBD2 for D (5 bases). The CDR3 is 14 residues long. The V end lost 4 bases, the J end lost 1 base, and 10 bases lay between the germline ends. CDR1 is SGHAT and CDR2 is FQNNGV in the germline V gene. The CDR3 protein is CASSSGNLQETQYF. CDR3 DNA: TGTGCCAGCAGCTCGGGAAACCTCCAAGAGACCCAGTACTTC. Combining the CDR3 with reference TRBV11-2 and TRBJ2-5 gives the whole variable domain EAGVAQSPRYKIIEKRQSVAFWCNPISGHATLYWYQQILGQGPKLLIQFQNNGVVDDSQLPKDRFSAERLKGVDSTLKIQPAKLEDSAVYLCASSSGNLQETQYFGPGTRLLVL.